This TCR beta chain was sequenced for a study of T cell responses to AZD1222 COVID-19 vaccine. Profiled with immunoSEQ multiplex PCR; TCRdb holds only in-frame clones, not every one. The sample comprises over 150,000 clones, around 88% of which are singletons, and around 1% rests with the top ten. General study results and limits: Baseline seropositives among AZD1222 recipients totaled only five or six. Spike as a whole was targeted by vaccine-associated CD4 TCRs, dominant at 160-218 and 743-854. Females outnumbered males among donors, who were mostly white British; clonal diversity was possibly underestimated.

Germline loops: CDR1 SGHNT, CDR2 YENEEA. The CDR3 is 13 amino acids. With 6 bases removed from V and 1 base from J, the gap between germline ends came to 9 bases. Comments on this clone: The antigen is unknown.

Pooled samples include second doses given at about 4 or 12 weeks. This specimen was peripheral blood, taken 28 days after the second AZD1222 dose. The clonotype comes from an adult who received the AZD1222 COVID-19 vaccine. V and J are TRBV11-3 and TRBJ1-1; D unclear. The CDR3 sequence is CASSRQPNTEAFF. CDR3 DNA: TGTGCCAGCAGTCGTCAGCCGAACACTGAAGCTTTCTTT.